The table lists the clone carrying this T cell receptor (beta chain) with a few counts. Antigen: not known. This entry belongs to a study of blood T cells in healthy people across ages. Study-level points and caveats: Aged donors had fewer naive CD4+ cells and lower diversity than long-lived donors. Observed TCR beta diversity showed a strong correlation with the percentage of naive T cells as measured by flow cytometry. The authors considered diversity estimates from one million T cells to be underestimates.

CDR1 and CDR2 (germline): DFQATT, SNEGSKA (reference sequence). V dropped 8 bases and J dropped 2; count of bases not matched to a gene: 12. The CDR3 is made up of 14 amino acids. In each sample, at least 7 million PBMCs were isolated. It was with a sample-barcoded 5' primer and a J-beta primer mix that a second PCR of about 6 to 12 cycles was run. Each CDR3 protein is one row after TCRdb ran MiXCR on the 5' RACE reads. The sample carries about 1.5 million distinct CDR3 sequences, less than 45% recorded once. Sequences were obtained from blood. The V call is TRBV20-1, the J call TRBJ2-7; TRBD2 matches at 7 bases. The source of this sequence is a young woman in good health. This CDR3 reads CSLEASGVPYEQYF. The CDR3 DNA is TGCAGTCTAGAGGCTAGCGGTGTCCCCTACGAGCAGTACTTC.